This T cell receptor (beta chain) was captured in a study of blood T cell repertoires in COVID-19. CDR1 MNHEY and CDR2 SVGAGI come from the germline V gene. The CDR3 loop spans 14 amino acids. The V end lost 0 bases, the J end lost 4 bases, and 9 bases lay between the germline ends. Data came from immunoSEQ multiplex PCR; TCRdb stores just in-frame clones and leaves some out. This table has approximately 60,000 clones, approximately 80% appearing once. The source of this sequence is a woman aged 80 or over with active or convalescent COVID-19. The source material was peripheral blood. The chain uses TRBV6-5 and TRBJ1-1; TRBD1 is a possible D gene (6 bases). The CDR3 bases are TGTGCCAGCAGTTACTCGAGAGGGGGCACTGAAGCTTTCTTT. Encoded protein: CASSYSRGGTEAFF.